This T cell receptor beta chain is from a study of spatial heterogeneity in lung cancer. Across the study: The count of detected beta-chain sequences consistently exceeded that of alpha-chain sequences. Study-wide results and limits: Ubiquitous expanded tumor TCRs showed up in blood more at resection than follow-up.

Time point of the sample: sample taken at primary tumor resection. Unsorted whole RNA of tumor, nontumor lung or frozen PBMC was sequenced. A total of some 70 untreated early-stage non-small cell lung cancer patients served as donors. TCR cDNA molecules were tagged individually, and each one carried a unique molecular identifier. TCRdb re-analysed the 5' RACE reads in MiXCR, keeping a single row per CDR3 protein. Altogether nearly 15,000 distinct CDR3 sequences are present, 7% to 9% being singletons, with the ten largest covering roughly 34%. V shed 0 bases and J 3 bases; nucleotides not matched to a gene: 9. The germline CDR1 and CDR2 sequences are SGHRS and YFSETQ. The CDR3 runs to 19 residues. This clonotype occurred many times. What it binds is not known.

The receptor was derived from a female donor with early-stage non-small cell lung cancer. The sample in question was PBMCs, obtained at surgery. The rearrangement joins TRBV5-1 to TRBJ2-2; 12 bases agree with TRBD2. The CDR3 is CASSLAPASGRAYTGELFF. The CDR3 DNA is TGCGCCAGCAGCTTGGCCCCGGCTAGCGGGAGGGCCTACACCGGGGAGCTGTTTTTT.